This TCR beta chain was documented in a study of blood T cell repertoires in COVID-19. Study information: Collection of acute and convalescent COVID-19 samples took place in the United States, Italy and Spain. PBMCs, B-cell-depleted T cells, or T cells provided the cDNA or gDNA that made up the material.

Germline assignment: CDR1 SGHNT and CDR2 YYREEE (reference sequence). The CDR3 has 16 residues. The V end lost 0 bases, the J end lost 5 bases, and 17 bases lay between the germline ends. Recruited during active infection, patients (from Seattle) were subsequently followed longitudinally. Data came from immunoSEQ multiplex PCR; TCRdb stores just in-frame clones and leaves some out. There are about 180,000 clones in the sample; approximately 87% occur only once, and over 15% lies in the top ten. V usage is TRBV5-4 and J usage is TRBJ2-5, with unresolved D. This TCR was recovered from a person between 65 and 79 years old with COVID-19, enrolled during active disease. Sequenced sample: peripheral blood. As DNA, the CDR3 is TGTGCCAGCAGCTTGGGTTCCGGGTATAGTCCGGAGACCCAGTACTTC. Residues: CASSLGSGYSPETQYF.